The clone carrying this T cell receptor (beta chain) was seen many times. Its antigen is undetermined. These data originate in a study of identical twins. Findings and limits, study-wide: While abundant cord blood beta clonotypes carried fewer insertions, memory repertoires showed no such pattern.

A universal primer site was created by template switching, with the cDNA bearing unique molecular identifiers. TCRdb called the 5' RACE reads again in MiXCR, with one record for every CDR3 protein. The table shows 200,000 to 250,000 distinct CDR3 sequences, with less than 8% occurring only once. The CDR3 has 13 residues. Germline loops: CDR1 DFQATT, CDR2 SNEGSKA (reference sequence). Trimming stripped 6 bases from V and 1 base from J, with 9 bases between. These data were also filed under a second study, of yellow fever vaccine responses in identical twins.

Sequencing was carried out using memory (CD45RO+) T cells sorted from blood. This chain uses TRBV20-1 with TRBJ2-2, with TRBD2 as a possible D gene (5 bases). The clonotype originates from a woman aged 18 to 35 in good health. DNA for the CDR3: TGCAGTGCGTCCGGGATGAACACCGGGGAGCTGTTTTTT. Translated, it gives CSASGMNTGELFF.